The clone carrying this T cell receptor (beta chain) was seen only a few times. What it binds is not known. This sample was included in a study of T-cell memory formation after mild COVID-19. Study-wide points: The study detected some responding clones in pre-infection memory, suggesting cross-reactive memory joined. CD4+ contracting clones were mainly CM and EM; CD8+ ones, EMRA.

Constant-segment primers served in 5'RACE that generated TCR alpha and TCR beta cDNA libraries bearing sample barcodes and UMIs. TCRdb reanalysed the 5' RACE reads using MiXCR and keeps one entry per CDR3 protein. The sample lists about 130,000 distinct CDR3 sequences; around 6.3% were seen once. Germline CDR1 SGHRS, CDR2 YFSETQ. CDR3 size: 15 residues. The V and J ends lost 6 bases and 5 bases, in that order; junction bases with no gene match: 8. The TCR was taken from an adult woman who had mild COVID-19 (a few samples of this study predate the infection). Cell type and time point are not known. The rearrangement joins TRBV5-1 to TRBJ2-1; TRBD2 matches 10 bases. The sequencing input was PBMCs or a T cell subset sorted from them (not recorded which). The CDR3: CASNTLAGDNNEQFF. The CDR3 DNA reads TGCGCCAGCAATACCCTAGCGGGAGACAACAATGAGCAGTTCTTC.